This entry concerns a single T cell receptor (beta chain). This sample stems from a study of early T cells in non-severe SARS-CoV-2 infection. TCRdb reprocessed the 5' RACE reads via MiXCR and lists one record per CDR3 protein. Seen here are around 67,000 distinct CDR3 sequences, under 15% observed once, and the top ten hold over 0.95%. This CDR3 is built from 11 residues. Between the trimmed V and J ends, which lost 3 bases and 7 bases, there was a span of 7 bases. The V gene's germline CDR1 is LGHDT and CDR2 YNNKEL (reference sequence). The chain carries TRBV3-1 and TRBJ2-7; D uncertain. The sequence came from an adult who was a healthcare worker with PCR-confirmed SARS-CoV-2 infection or an uninfected control (not recorded which). The sample consisted of whole blood. The CDR3 protein is CASSHLKEQYF. CDR3 DNA: TGTGCCAGCAGCCATCTGAAAGAGCAGTACTTC.